The text below deals with one TCR beta chain. Per the authors' pipeline: Amplifying reference gene primers gave estimates of nucleated cell counts. Clones were sequenced by immunoSEQ multiplex PCR, and TCRdb holds only the in-frame ones, with some missing. Clone size and the V and J calls come from that table; the DNA yielded D and trimming. The profile shows approximately 100,000 clones, 81% of them singletons. The junction had 12 bases not matched to a gene; V was cut back by 4 bases and J by 2 bases. Looked up from germline, CDR1 is MDHEN and CDR2 is SYDVKM. The CDR3 sequence is 17 residues long. The data derive from a study of blood T cell repertoires in COVID-19. Whole-study context: Samples came from the United States, Italy and Spain, spanning acute and convalescent COVID-19. T cells, B-cell-depleted T cells, or PBMCs provided the cDNA or gDNA that served as material.

The V gene is TRBV28, the J gene TRBJ1-2; 8 nucleotides line up with TRBD1. This receptor was obtained from a human donor in a cohort sampled during active COVID-19. What was sequenced was peripheral blood. The CDR3 is CASSSDSGQGKNYGYTF. The CDR3 DNA is TGTGCCAGCAGTTCAGACTCCGGACAGGGAAAAAACTATGGCTACACCTTC.